A selection of T cell receptor beta chains follows, all from one sample in a study of CD8+ T cells in alopecia areata. Data came from immunoSEQ multiplex PCR; TCRdb stores just in-frame clones and leaves some out. The repertoire holds about 140,000 clones, approximately 86% seen once, with approximately 13% in the top ten. This specimen was CD8+ T cells sorted from blood, taken at week 4, from a patient treated with tofacitinib. Receptors were obtained from a human donor with alopecia areata. CDR3s include the opening cysteine and the closing phenylalanine or tryptophan. D genes are given only for firm matches. A row's size may be missing; if present it is once, few, many or a size class.

d_call: -; v_call: TRBV6-5; clone_size: -; cdr3_length: 13; j_call: TRBJ2-1; cdr3_aa: CASSYSGANEQFF; cdr3_nt: TGTGCCAGCAGTTACTCAGGAGCGAATGAGCAGTTCTTC
d_call: -; v_call: TRBV27; clone_size: -; cdr3_length: 14; j_call: TRBJ2-1; cdr3_aa: CASAHRGSYNEQFF; cdr3_nt: TGTGCCAGCGCGCACCGGGGCTCCTACAATGAGCAGTTCTTC
d_call: -; v_call: TRBV19; clone_size: -; cdr3_length: 12; j_call: TRBJ2-5; cdr3_aa: CASSSGAETQYF; cdr3_nt: TGTGCCAGTAGTTCGGGGGCGGAGACCCAGTACTTC
d_call: -; v_call: TRBV5-1; clone_size: -; cdr3_length: 16; j_call: TRBJ1-2; cdr3_aa: CASSLLEGPANYGYTF; cdr3_nt: TGCGCCAGCAGCTTGCTAGAAGGGCCTGCTAACTATGGCTACACCTTC
d_call: -; v_call: TRBV19; clone_size: -; cdr3_length: 14; j_call: TRBJ2-1; cdr3_aa: CASTSYAGGDEQFF; cdr3_nt: TGTGCCAGTACCTCCTACGCAGGAGGGGATGAGCAGTTCTTC
d_call: -; v_call: TRBV29-1; clone_size: -; cdr3_length: 11; j_call: TRBJ1-2; cdr3_aa: CSVAHGDGYTF; cdr3_nt: TGCAGCGTTGCTCATGGGGATGGCTACACCTTC
d_call: TRBD2; v_call: TRBV7-6; clone_size: -; cdr3_length: 15; j_call: TRBJ2-1; cdr3_aa: CASSLLAGGVNEQFF; cdr3_nt: TGTGCCAGCAGCTTACTAGCGGGAGGGGTCAATGAGCAGTTCTTC
d_call: TRBD2; v_call: TRBV29-1; clone_size: -; cdr3_length: 20; j_call: TRBJ2-1; cdr3_aa: CSVGLSEASGRSDRYNEQFF; cdr3_nt: TGCAGCGTTGGGCTGAGCGAAGCCAGCGGGAGGAGTGATAGGTACAATGAGCAGTTCTTC
d_call: -; v_call: TRBV6-1; clone_size: once; cdr3_length: 13; j_call: TRBJ2-1; cdr3_aa: CASGPPGINEQFF; cdr3_nt: TGTGCCAGCGGACCACCGGGGATCAATGAGCAGTTCTTC
d_call: -; v_call: TRBV29-1; clone_size: -; cdr3_length: 15; j_call: TRBJ2-1; cdr3_aa: CSVEWGAQTYNEQFF; cdr3_nt: TGCAGCGTTGAATGGGGGGCTCAGACCTACAATGAGCAGTTCTTC
d_call: -; v_call: TRBV5-1; clone_size: -; cdr3_length: 13; j_call: TRBJ1-2; cdr3_aa: CASSLSRAEGYTF; cdr3_nt: TGCGCCAGCAGCTTGAGTAGGGCCGAAGGCTACACCTTC
d_call: TRBD2; v_call: TRBV14; clone_size: once; cdr3_length: 17; j_call: TRBJ2-7; cdr3_aa: CASSQETGTSFAYEQYF; cdr3_nt: TGTGCCAGCAGCCAAGAGACCGGGACTAGCTTCGCCTACGAGCAGTACTTC
d_call: -; v_call: TRBV11-2; clone_size: -; cdr3_length: 13; j_call: TRBJ2-4; cdr3_aa: CASIGSPKNIQYF; cdr3_nt: TGTGCCAGCATCGGCTCTCCCAAAAACATTCAGTACTTC
d_call: -; v_call: TRBV6-5; clone_size: -; cdr3_length: 14; j_call: TRBJ2-7; cdr3_aa: CASSYRELHYEQYF; cdr3_nt: TGTGCCAGCAGTTACAGGGAACTCCACTACGAGCAGTACTTC
d_call: -; v_call: TRBV9; clone_size: -; cdr3_length: 14; j_call: TRBJ2-3; cdr3_aa: CASSVDGGTDTQYF; cdr3_nt: TGTGCCAGCAGCGTAGATGGAGGAACAGATACGCAGTATTTT
d_call: -; v_call: TRBV11-2; clone_size: -; cdr3_length: 13; j_call: TRBJ2-5; cdr3_aa: CASSPWAGETQYF; cdr3_nt: TGTGCCAGCAGCCCTTGGGCCGGGGAGACCCAGTACTTC
d_call: -; v_call: TRBV30; clone_size: -; cdr3_length: 15; j_call: TRBJ1-4; cdr3_aa: CAWSVSQVDNEKLFF; cdr3_nt: TGTGCCTGGAGTGTCAGCCAGGTCGACAATGAAAAACTGTTTTTT
d_call: TRBD1; v_call: TRBV29-1; clone_size: -; cdr3_length: 15; j_call: TRBJ2-1; cdr3_aa: CSVEGGQGELNEQFF; cdr3_nt: TGCAGCGTTGAAGGGGGACAGGGGGAGCTAAATGAGCAGTTCTTC
d_call: -; v_call: TRBV6-5; clone_size: -; cdr3_length: 14; j_call: TRBJ2-7; cdr3_aa: CASSPMTGDYEQYF; cdr3_nt: TGTGCCAGCAGCCCGATGACAGGAGATTACGAGCAGTACTTC
d_call: -; v_call: TRBV5-6; clone_size: -; cdr3_length: 14; j_call: TRBJ1-4; cdr3_aa: CASSGEGLDEKLFF; cdr3_nt: TGTGCCAGCAGCGGCGAGGGTTTGGATGAAAAACTGTTTTTT
d_call: -; v_call: TRBV6-5; clone_size: -; cdr3_length: 14; j_call: TRBJ2-3; cdr3_aa: CASSSPYSTDTQYF; cdr3_nt: TGTGCCAGCAGTTCCCCTTACTCAACAGATACGCAGTATTTT
d_call: -; v_call: TRBV5-6; clone_size: -; cdr3_length: 13; j_call: TRBJ2-1; cdr3_aa: CASSFGSADEQFF; cdr3_nt: TGTGCCAGCAGCTTCGGGTCGGCGGATGAGCAGTTCTTC
d_call: TRBD2; v_call: TRBV9; clone_size: -; cdr3_length: 16; j_call: TRBJ2-1; cdr3_aa: CASSAASGSSYNEQFF; cdr3_nt: TGTGCCAGCAGCGCAGCTAGCGGGAGCTCCTACAATGAGCAGTTCTTC
d_call: -; v_call: TRBV6-5; clone_size: -; cdr3_length: 13; j_call: TRBJ1-1; cdr3_aa: CASSLMGSTEAFF; cdr3_nt: TGTGCCAGCAGCCTCATGGGGTCCACTGAAGCTTTCTTT
d_call: -; v_call: TRBV6-5; clone_size: -; cdr3_length: 13; j_call: TRBJ2-1; cdr3_aa: CASSFSSVSEQFF; cdr3_nt: TGTGCCAGCAGTTTTTCATCGGTGAGTGAGCAGTTCTTC
d_call: -; v_call: TRBV4-1; clone_size: once; cdr3_length: 16; j_call: TRBJ1-2; cdr3_aa: CASSQDSSGLYYGYTF; cdr3_nt: TGCGCCAGCAGCCAAGATTCATCCGGGCTCTACTATGGCTACACCTTC
d_call: TRBD1; v_call: TRBV9; clone_size: -; cdr3_length: 16; j_call: TRBJ1-2; cdr3_aa: CASSVVGAGGLYGYTF; cdr3_nt: TGTGCCAGCAGCGTAGTAGGAGCAGGGGGACTATATGGCTACACCTTC
d_call: -; v_call: TRBV30; clone_size: few; cdr3_length: 15; j_call: TRBJ2-5; cdr3_aa: CAWSDHRDDQETQYF; cdr3_nt: TGTGCCTGGAGTGACCATCGGGACGATCAAGAGACCCAGTACTTC
d_call: TRBD2; v_call: TRBV7-2; clone_size: -; cdr3_length: 18; j_call: TRBJ2-6; cdr3_aa: CASTPPGVAGGAANVLTF; cdr3_nt: TGTGCCAGCACCCCCCCGGGCGTAGCGGGGGGTGCGGCCAACGTCCTGACTTTC
d_call: TRBD1; v_call: TRBV18; clone_size: -; cdr3_length: 14; j_call: TRBJ2-5; cdr3_aa: CASLSAGGAETQYF; cdr3_nt: TGTGCCAGCCTATCTGCAGGGGGCGCGGAGACCCAGTACTTC
d_call: -; v_call: TRBV5-4; clone_size: -; cdr3_length: 15; j_call: TRBJ2-3; cdr3_aa: CASSFMGAGTDTQYF; cdr3_nt: TGTGCCAGCAGCTTTATGGGGGCCGGCACAGATACGCAGTATTTT
d_call: -; v_call: TRBV4-1; clone_size: few; cdr3_length: 17; j_call: TRBJ2-1; cdr3_aa: CASSQERGRALGNEQFF; cdr3_nt: TGCGCCAGCAGCCAAGAAAGGGGCAGGGCCCTCGGGAATGAGCAGTTCTTC
d_call: -; v_call: TRBV6-5; clone_size: -; cdr3_length: 13; j_call: TRBJ2-7; cdr3_aa: CASSFDVTYEQYF; cdr3_nt: TGTGCCAGCAGTTTCGACGTTACCTACGAGCAGTACTTC
d_call: -; v_call: TRBV27; clone_size: -; cdr3_length: 13; j_call: TRBJ2-3; cdr3_aa: CASRGPSTDTQYF; cdr3_nt: TGTGCCAGCAGGGGCCCTAGCACAGATACGCAGTATTTT
d_call: -; v_call: TRBV30; clone_size: -; cdr3_length: 16; j_call: TRBJ2-3; cdr3_aa: CALGGAPGASTDTQYF; cdr3_nt: TGTGCCTTGGGAGGGGCGCCGGGGGCTAGCACAGATACGCAGTATTTT
d_call: -; v_call: TRBV5-1; clone_size: -; cdr3_length: 13; j_call: TRBJ2-7; cdr3_aa: CASSPDGAYEQYF; cdr3_nt: TGCGCCAGCAGCCCAGACGGGGCCTACGAGCAGTACTTC
d_call: -; v_call: TRBV5-4; clone_size: -; cdr3_length: 15; j_call: TRBJ2-1; cdr3_aa: CASSQTGNPYNEQFF; cdr3_nt: TGTGCCAGCAGCCAAACAGGGAACCCCTACAATGAGCAGTTCTTC
d_call: -; v_call: TRBV7-9; clone_size: -; cdr3_length: 14; j_call: TRBJ2-7; cdr3_aa: CASSSQGIPYEQYF; cdr3_nt: TGTGCCAGCAGCTCCCAGGGAATCCCCTACGAGCAGTACTTC
d_call: -; v_call: TRBV4-1; clone_size: -; cdr3_length: 14; j_call: TRBJ2-7; cdr3_aa: CASSQESQVTEQYF; cdr3_nt: TGCGCCAGCAGCCAAGAATCACAGGTCACCGAGCAGTACTTC
d_call: -; v_call: TRBV29-1; clone_size: -; cdr3_length: 13; j_call: TRBJ2-5; cdr3_aa: CSVDRGRGETQYF; cdr3_nt: TGCAGCGTTGATCGGGGGAGAGGAGAGACCCAGTACTTC
d_call: -; v_call: TRBV29-1; clone_size: -; cdr3_length: 12; j_call: TRBJ2-1; cdr3_aa: CSVEDFRGEQFF; cdr3_nt: TGCAGCGTTGAAGACTTTCGCGGTGAGCAGTTCTTC
d_call: -; v_call: TRBV9; clone_size: -; cdr3_length: 18; j_call: TRBJ1-1; cdr3_aa: CASSVGSPDVVGHTEAFF; cdr3_nt: TGTGCCAGCAGCGTAGGGTCCCCGGACGTAGTGGGGCACACTGAAGCTTTCTTT
d_call: -; v_call: TRBV10-3; clone_size: -; cdr3_length: 13; j_call: TRBJ2-7; cdr3_aa: CAISEAGRYEQYF; cdr3_nt: TGTGCCATCAGTGAGGCGGGTCGCTACGAGCAGTACTTC